The sequence of this T cell receptor beta chain was determined in a study of early T cells in non-severe SARS-CoV-2 infection. The CDR3 has 14 amino acids. CDR1 and CDR2 from the germline V gene are LGHNA and YSLEER. The V and J ends lost 4 bases and 1 base respectively, with 8 bases between them. Unique molecular identifiers (one per individual cDNA molecule) were attached. TCRdb fed the 5' RACE reads into MiXCR, producing one record per CDR3 protein. The sample lists around 57,000 distinct CDR3 sequences, 12% seen once, with roughly 4.2% in the top ten. Study results and caveats: Matching against VDJdb likely underestimated virus-specific expansions, favoring anti-spike CD8.

This clonotype was seen a few times. Its antigen is undetermined. Sequenced input: whole blood. V and J are TRBV4-3 and TRBJ2-1; D uncertain. This TCR derives from an adult who was a healthcare worker with PCR-confirmed SARS-CoV-2 infection or an uninfected control (not recorded which). The CDR3 nucleotides read TGCGCCAGCAGCCCACAGACATCCTACAATGAGCAGTTCTTC. It yields the protein CASSPQTSYNEQFF.